These 31 T cell receptor beta chains share one sample of origin, sequenced in a study of OX40 agonist ivuxolimab in advanced cancers. This table comes from immunoSEQ multiplex PCR, and its TCRdb copy is limited to in-frame clones, with some not included. Of 82,000 or so clones listed, around 83% are singletons. The input for sequencing was CD4+ or CD8+ T cells sorted from blood, taken in a trial of the OX40 agonist ivuxolimab. The receptors were gathered from an adult with an advanced solid tumor such as melanoma, head and neck, liver or kidney cancer.

This sequence joins TRBV15 and TRBJ1-2, with D hard to call. CDR1 and CDR2 from the germline V gene are LNHNV and YYDKDF (reference sequence). The CDR3 totals 13 residues. The germline V and J ends were trimmed by 0 bases and 8 bases, with 10 bases remaining between them. CDR3 DNA sequence: TGTGCCACCAGCAGAGATCGCCTAGAAGGCTACACCTTC. Protein product: CATSRDRLEGYTF.

This clone was detected only once. CDR3 sequence: CASGKGISTDTQYF. CDR3 in DNA: TGTGCCAGCGGTAAAGGGATAAGCACAGATACGCAGTATTTT. The genes are TRBV2 and TRBJ2-3; unclear D gene. The CDR3 loop spans 14 amino acids. From germline, CDR1 is SNHLY and CDR2 FYNNEI. The germline V and J ends were trimmed by 8 bases and 0 bases, with 12 bases remaining between them.

This chain links TRBV7-2 with TRBJ1-2, with D unclear. V lost 4 bases and J 3 bases, leaving 9 bases between the germline ends. The CDR3 has 13 amino acids. CDR1 and CDR2 from the germline V gene are SGHTA and FQGNSA. CDR3 nucleotides: TGTGCCAGCAGCTCATACGGATACTATGGCTACACCTTC. Protein sequence: CASSSYGYYGYTF.

J is TRBJ1-6 and V is TRBV5-1; tentatively, D is TRBD1 (6 bases). Germline CDR1 reads SGHRS; CDR2 reads YFSETQ. V was trimmed by 2 bases and J by 5 bases, leaving 11 bases between them. This CDR3 contains 15 residues. Here the CDR3 DNA reads TGCGCCAGCAGCTTCTCAGGGGTTGATAATTCACCCCTCCACTTT. As protein: CASSFSGVDNSPLHF.

This clone came up once. The chain uses TRBV4-2 and TRBJ1-4, with D hard to call. Trimming left V 1 base short and J 4 bases short, with 13 bases between. Germline CDR1 and CDR2: LGHNA and YNFKEQ. This CDR3 spans 16 amino acids. The CDR3 DNA sequence: TGTGCCAGCAGCCAAGTAGGGATGGGGATTAATGAAAAACTGTTTTTT. Amino acid sequence: CASSQVGMGINEKLFF.

The chain has TRBV28 and TRBJ1-3, with D uncertain. Germline V gene data show CDR1 as MDHEN and CDR2 as SYDVKM. The CDR3 extends over 14 amino acids. The germline V and J ends were trimmed by 7 bases and 2 bases, with 12 bases remaining between them. This chain's CDR3 is CASKESRAGNTIYF. The CDR3 DNA is TGTGCCAGCAAGGAAAGTAGGGCTGGAAACACCATATATTTT. The entire variable domain, with the rest obtained from reference TRBV28 and TRBJ1-3, is as follows: DVKVTQSSRYLVKRTGEKVFLECVQDMDHENMFWYRQDPGLGLRLIYFSYDVKMKEKGDIPEGYSVSREKKERFSLILESASTNQTSMYLCASKESRAGNTIYFGEGSWLTVV.

The chain's CDR3 is CASSLQVGPNEKLFF. For the CDR3, the DNA is TGCGCCAGCAGCCTCCAGGTCGGGCCTAATGAAAAACTGTTTTTT. The chain is built from TRBV5-1 and TRBJ1-4; unclear D gene. Trimming took off 4 bases at V and 3 bases at J, with 13 bases between the two ends. The CDR3 runs to 15 residues. Looked up from germline, CDR1 is SGHRS and CDR2 is YFSETQ.

The chain employs TRBV9 and TRBJ2-2; D uncertain. Per the germline V gene, CDR1 is SGDLS and CDR2 is YYNGEE. Trimming cost V 0 bases and J 1 base, with 1 base left between them. The length of the CDR3 is 13 residues. CDR3 in DNA: TGTGCCAGCAGCGTAGAGAACACCGGGGAGCTGTTTTTT. This codes for CASSVENTGELFF.

V and J are TRBV5-1 and TRBJ2-1, with 9 bases fitting TRBD1. The CDR3 sequence is 15 residues long. Per the germline V gene, CDR1 is SGHRS and CDR2 is YFSETQ. V lost 2 bases to trimming and J lost 5 bases; unmatched junction nucleotides: 5. CDR3 amino acids: CASSFLGQGNNEQFF. The CDR3 bases are TGCGCCAGCAGCTTTCTGGGACAGGGTAACAATGAGCAGTTCTTC.

In its sample, this clone was seen a few times. The rearrangement links TRBV10-3 to TRBJ2-2; 10 bases are a match to TRBD1. V lost 6 bases, J lost 2 bases, and 6 bases stayed unmatched. Germline CDR1 is ENHRY and CDR2 is SYGVKD. The CDR3 covers 16 residues. This CDR3 reads CAIRMDRGDNTGELFF. The CDR3 bases are TGTGCCATCAGGATGGACAGGGGGGATAACACCGGGGAGCTGTTTTTT.

The genes are TRBV28 and TRBJ1-2, with a weak D call TRBD1 (5 bases). The CDR3 contains 16 residues. Trimming removed 5 bases from V and 6 bases from J, with 22 bases in between. The germline gives CDR1 MDHEN, CDR2 SYDVKM. The CDR3 DNA is TGTGCCAGCAGTACCTTACCGGGGGTTTCGATCCATGGCTACACCTTC. Translating it yields CASSTLPGVSIHGYTF.

V gene TRBV5-1 combines with J gene TRBJ1-1; 8 bases are shared with TRBD1. Germline CDR1 and CDR2: SGHRS and YFSETQ. The CDR3 loop spans 15 amino acids. With 4 bases clipped from V and 6 bases from J, the junction kept 11 bases outside the gene matches. CDR3 nucleotide sequence: TGCGCCAGCAGCACCTCCGGACAGGGCGGGGCTGAAGCTTTCTTT. Protein: CASSTSGQGGAEAFF.

This clone was found a few times. The chain joins TRBV18 to TRBJ2-1; D unresolved. Germline CDR1 KGHSH, CDR2 LQKENI. Trimming took off 1 base at V and 8 bases at J, with 9 bases between the two ends. The CDR3 length is 13 residues. CDR3 DNA sequence: TGTGCCAGCTCACCACTCGGAAGGGATGAGCAGTTCTTC. This gives the protein CASSPLGRDEQFF.

The chain employs TRBV9 and TRBJ1-1; D remains unclear. Germline V gene data show CDR1 as SGDLS and CDR2 as YYNGEE. V lost 3 bases and J lost 4, with 13 bases in between. The CDR3 has 14 amino acids. CDR3 protein: CASSANGEGTEAFF. The DNA for the CDR3 is TGTGCCAGCAGCGCTAACGGGGAGGGCACTGAAGCTTTCTTT. The full variable domain, in which reference TRBV9 and TRBJ1-1 provide the parts outside the CDR3, is DSGVTQTPKHLITATGQRVTLRCSPRSGDLSVYWYQQSLDQGLQFLIQYYNGEERAKGNILERFSAQQFPDLHSELNLSSLELGDSALYFCASSANGEGTEAFFGQGTRLTVV.

This chain connects TRBV27 to TRBJ2-7; D perhaps matches TRBD1 (5 bases). Germline lookup yields CDR1 MNHEY and CDR2 SMNVEV (reference sequence). V lost 11 bases and J 5 bases, leaving 19 bases between the germline ends. CDR3 length equals 13 residues. CDR3 region: CASHGQGTDEQYF. The CDR3 DNA sequence: TGTGCCTCCCACGGGCAGGGTACGGACGAGCAGTACTTC.

This clone was recorded once. V is TRBV5-1 and J is TRBJ1-2, with 9 bases aligning to TRBD1. Per germline, CDR1 SGHRS and CDR2 YFSETQ. V lost 0 bases, J lost 4 bases, and 4 bases stayed unmatched. There are 15 residues in the CDR3. The CDR3 region has the DNA TGCGCCAGCAGCTTGGAGACAGGGGGGCCCTATGGCTACACCTTC. This gives the protein CASSLETGGPYGYTF.

This sequence joins TRBV28 and TRBJ1-2, with TRBD1 as a possible D gene (5 bases). Germline assignment: CDR1 MDHEN and CDR2 SYDVKM. The CDR3 length is 12 residues. The V end was cut by 3 bases, the J end by 5 bases, with 7 bases between. This CDR3 reads CASSFGGYGYTF. The DNA of the CDR3 is TGTGCCAGCAGTTTCGGGGGGTATGGCTACACCTTC.

The chain uses TRBV21-1 and TRBJ1-6. TRBV21-1 counts as a pseudogene. This CDR3 is built from 12 residues. The CDR3 nucleotides read TGTGCCAGCAGCAAACTGGGATCACCCCTCCACTTT. Its protein is CASSKLGSPLHF.

This clone has only one observation. The chain recombines TRBV7-3 with TRBJ1-1, with TRBD1 as a possible D gene (5 bases). Germline V gene lookup returns CDR1 SGHTA and CDR2 FQGTGA. This CDR3 has 13 amino acids. V shed 5 bases and J shed 7 bases, with 14 bases lying between them. CDR3 residues: CASSASGTLEAFF. DNA of the CDR3: TGTGCCAGCAGCGCGTCCGGGACCCTTGAAGCTTTCTTT.

V gene TRBV5-4 combines with J gene TRBJ2-2; 8 positions match TRBD1. The CDR3 is made up of 16 amino acids. The V gene's germline CDR1 is SGHNT and CDR2 YYREEE (reference sequence). V lost 3 bases, J lost 8 bases, and 12 bases stayed unmatched. The CDR3 loop reads CASSSPQGAGWGELFF. CDR3 DNA: TGTGCCAGCAGCTCACCCCAGGGGGCCGGTTGGGGGGAGCTGTTTTTT.

The chain recombines TRBV28 with TRBJ1-5; D is possibly TRBD1 (6 bases). V was shortened by 7 bases and J by 0 bases, with 13 bases between the two germline ends. The CDR3 runs 15 residues. Germline V gives CDR1 MDHEN, CDR2 SYDVKM. DNA for the CDR3: TGTGCCAGCACCCGACAGGAAAATAGCAATCAGCCCCAGCATTTT. Translated, it gives CASTRQENSNQPQHF.

V usage is TRBV30 and J usage is TRBJ2-5; D is unclear. Trimming cost V 0 bases and J 2 bases, with 7 bases left between them. The CDR3 contains 13 residues. Germline V gene data show CDR1 as GTSNPN and CDR2 as SVGIG (reference sequence). The CDR3, as DNA: TGTGCCTGGAGTGTACGCAGACAAGAGACCCAGTACTTC. This codes for CAWSVRRQETQYF.

The genes are TRBV6-1 and TRBJ2-7; possible D gene TRBD1, 5 bases. The V end was cut by 7 bases, the J end by 7 bases, with 23 bases between. Germline CDR1 MNHNS, CDR2 SASEGT. CDR3 length equals 15 residues. For the CDR3, the DNA is TGTGCCAGCATTACAGGAACCGCTCAAGGGTCGGAGCAGTACTTC. This sequence encodes CASITGTAQGSEQYF.

The rearrangement links TRBV30 to TRBJ2-3; D unclear. The V end lost 2 bases, the J end lost 5 bases, and 5 bases lay between the germline ends. Germline lookup yields CDR1 GTSNPN and CDR2 SVGIG (reference sequence). This CDR3 has 11 amino acids. This chain's CDR3 is CAWSNGDTQYF. CDR3 DNA: TGTGCCTGGAGTAACGGAGATACGCAGTATTTT.

The rearrangement links TRBV9 to TRBJ2-7; D possibly uses TRBD1 or TRBD2 (5 bases each). V was trimmed by 0 bases and J by 6 bases, leaving 10 bases between them. The length of the CDR3 is 13 residues. CDR1 and CDR2 (germline): SGDLS, YYNGEE. The CDR3 bases are TGTGCCAGCAGCGTAGGCCCAGGGAGCGAGCAGTACTTC. Its translation: CASSVGPGSEQYF.

This chain connects TRBV5-4 to TRBJ2-5; 10 bases are a match to TRBD1. The CDR3 runs to 16 residues. Germline assignment: CDR1 SGHNT and CDR2 YYREEE (reference sequence). Trimming took 4 bases from V and 1 from J; bases not matched to a gene: 7. The DNA of the CDR3 is TGTGCCAGCAGCCCCGGACAGGGGGGACGCCAAGAGACCCAGTACTTC. It encodes CASSPGQGGRQETQYF. The full variable domain, completed using reference TRBV5-4 and TRBJ2-5, is ETGVTQSPTHLIKTRGQQVTLRCSSQSGHNTVSWYQQALGQGPQFIFQYYREEENGRGNFPPRFSGLQFPNYSSELNVNALELDDSALYLCASSPGQGGRQETQYFGPGTRLLVL.

This clone has a handful of counts. The chain is built from TRBV5-1 and TRBJ2-5; 8 nucleotides line up with TRBD1. This CDR3 comprises 14 residues. Germline-derived CDR1 and CDR2 are SGHRS and YFSETQ. V lost 4 bases to trimming and J lost 2 bases; unmatched junction nucleotides: 4. This CDR3 reads CASSPGGWQETQYF. In nucleotides, the CDR3 is TGCGCCAGCAGCCCAGGGGGCTGGCAAGAGACCCAGTACTTC.

This sequence joins TRBV7-9 and TRBJ2-1, with 8 nucleotides matching TRBD2. J lost 0 bases, V lost 6 bases, and 13 bases had no gene match. The CDR3 consists of 18 residues. Germline CDR1 reads SEHNR; CDR2 reads FQNEAQ (reference sequence). The CDR3 loop reads CASSPGRIAGSSYNEQFF. In DNA form, the CDR3 reads TGTGCCAGCAGTCCCGGAAGGATAGCGGGGAGCTCCTACAATGAGCAGTTCTTC. Full variable domain (outside the CDR3, taken from reference TRBV7-9 and TRBJ2-1): DTGVSQNPRHKITKRGQNVTFRCDPISEHNRLYWYRQTLGQGPEFLTYFQNEAQLEKSRLLSDRFSAERPKGSFSTLEIQRTEQGDSAMYLCASSPGRIAGSSYNEQFFGPGTRLTVL.

The chain recombines TRBV5-1 with TRBJ2-7; D unclear. The CDR3 length is 14 residues. Germline V gives CDR1 SGHRS, CDR2 YFSETQ. Trimming stripped 0 bases from V and 0 bases from J, with 7 bases between. As DNA, the CDR3 is TGCGCCAGCAGCTTGGACAGAAGCTCCTACGAGCAGTACTTC. It encodes CASSLDRSSYEQYF.

Notes on this clone: Other DNA sequences in this sample translate to the same CDR3. The V and J genes are TRBV27 and TRBJ2-1; TRBD2 matches at 13 bases. Germline V CDR1 and CDR2: MNHEY, SMNVEV (reference sequence). This CDR3 comprises 14 residues. V lost 5 bases to trimming and J lost 11 bases; unmatched junction nucleotides: 6. DNA of the CDR3: TGTGCCAGCAGTCCGACTAGCGGGGGGACACAGCAGTTCTTC. This encodes CASSPTSGGTQQFF.

The rearrangement links TRBV30 to TRBJ2-7; TRBD1 matches at 12 bases. V gave up 2 bases and J gave up 5 bases; unmatched junction bases: 7. The CDR3 runs 15 residues. Germline loops: CDR1 GTSNPN, CDR2 SVGIG (reference sequence). The CDR3 spells CAWSRSGQGAHEQYF. CDR3 DNA: TGTGCCTGGAGTAGGTCGGGACAGGGGGCCCACGAGCAGTACTTC.